The rows below give T cell receptor beta chains drawn from one sample of a study of T cells in localized non-small cell lung cancer. TCRdb keeps only in-frame clones here, not all; method: immunoSEQ multiplex PCR. The sample includes 15,000 to 20,000 clones, around 91% of them seen just once. The source material was peripheral blood, sampled before any cancer treatment. Receptors were obtained from an older female donor with stage III squamous cell lung carcinoma. Both conserved end residues are part of each CDR3. A D gene is named only where the DNA matches it firmly. Clone size is stated in some rows and not others, as once, few, many or a class when expanded.

v_call	d_call	j_call	clone_size	cdr3_nt	cdr3_aa
TRBV5-4	NA	TRBJ1-2	NA	TGTGCCAGCAGCTTGCGGGATTCTGGCTACACCTTC	CASSLRDSGYTF
TRBV6-1	NA	TRBJ1-2	once	TGTGCCAGCAGACCGTCCACAGGCAAGGACACCTTC	CASRPSTGKDTF
TRBV28	NA	TRBJ2-7	NA	TGTGCCAGCAGTTTGGTCCGGGACGTTAGCTCCTACGAGCAGTACTTC	CASSLVRDVSSYEQYF
TRBV5-4	TRBD1	TRBJ2-7	NA	TGTGCCAGCAGCTTGCGACCGACAGGGATGCTCTCCTACGAGCAGTACTTC	CASSLRPTGMLSYEQYF
TRBV7-8	TRBD1	TRBJ1-4	NA	TGTGCCAGCAGCCCTGGGAGCAGGGGGAGTGAAAAACTGTTTTTT	CASSPGSRGSEKLFF
TRBV10-3	NA	TRBJ1-3	NA	TGTGCCATCAGTGAGACTTTGAGTTTCTCTGGAAACACCATATATTTT	CAISETLSFSGNTIYF
TRBV2	TRBD2	TRBJ2-1	NA	TGTGCCAGCAGCCCGGGACTAGCGGGATATAATGAGCAGTTCTTC	CASSPGLAGYNEQFF
TRBV7-9	TRBD2	TRBJ2-1	NA	TGTGCCAGCAGCTTAGGGACTAGCGGTAACAATGAGCAGTTCTTC	CASSLGTSGNNEQFF
TRBV19	TRBD1	TRBJ1-5	NA	TGTGCCAGTAACCCCGGACAGGGCAGACATCAGCCCCAGCATTTT	CASNPGQGRHQPQHF
TRBV10-3	TRBD2	TRBJ2-2	NA	TGTGCCATCAGTGAGTCGAACCTAGCGGGCGCCGGGGAGCTGTTTTTT	CAISESNLAGAGELFF
TRBV28	NA	TRBJ1-2	NA	TGTGCCAGCAGGTCAGCCAGCTATGGCTACACCTTC	CASRSASYGYTF
TRBV9	TRBD2	TRBJ2-5	NA	TGTGCCAGCAGCGGAGGGGGACTAGCGGGCCAAGAGACCCAGTACTTC	CASSGGGLAGQETQYF
TRBV5-4	TRBD2	TRBJ2-7	NA	TGTGCCAGCAGCTTTAGAAGCGGGAGGGACTCCTACGAGCAGTACTTC	CASSFRSGRDSYEQYF
TRBV5-8	NA	TRBJ1-4	NA	TGTGCCAGCAGCTTGGGGCACCGGTGGGAAAAACTGTTTTTT	CASSLGHRWEKLFF
TRBV2	NA	TRBJ2-1	NA	TGTGCCAGCAGCCGGGGGGCGGTGAGGAATGAGCAGTTCTTC	CASSRGAVRNEQFF
TRBV10-3	NA	TRBJ1-1	NA	TGTGCCATCAAGTCTTCTCAGGGGCGCGTTTCTGAAGCTTTCTTT	CAIKSSQGRVSEAFF